This TCR beta chain derives from a study of regulatory T cells in long-lasting Graves disease. Study-wide points: Persistent disease samples used TRBV28, TRBJ1-2 and TRBJ2-5 preferentially. Limited sample numbers may have lowered accuracy.

The CDR3 runs 13 residues. V dropped 2 bases and J dropped 4 bases, with 7 bases sitting between them. CDR3 regions were amplified by Arm-PCR using iRepertoire HTBI primers to build TCR beta libraries. TCRdb itself ran the multiplex PCR reads through MiXCR, one entry per CDR3 protein. The sample records about 300,000 distinct CDR3 sequences, 20% to 25% being singletons. With respect to this clonotype: The antigen is not known.

Time point given: persistent/refractory GD, antithyroid drugs over 5 years with positive TRAb. PBMC-extracted RNA yielded the TCR library. Patients met American Thyroid Association criteria for Graves' disease. Tubes containing EDTA received approximately 8.7 milliliters of drawn peripheral blood. The input for sequencing was peripheral blood mononuclear cells (PBMCs), taken when the disease was refractory, from a patient treated with antithyroid drugs. The TCR was taken from a female donor with Graves disease. This chain joins TRBV12-3 or TRBV12-4 and TRBJ2-3; TRBD1 is a possible D gene (5 bases). In nucleotides, the CDR3 is TGTGCCAGCAGTTTACAGGGTTCAGATACGCAGTATTTT. It yields the protein CASSLQGSDTQYF.